One T cell receptor (beta chain) is described in this entry. What it binds is not known. Generated by immunoSEQ multiplex PCR, the TCRdb table keeps only in-frame clones and is missing some. The table has 1.4 million to 1.5 million clones, roughly 96% seen once; the top ten hold roughly 1.2%. This record belongs to a study of shared clonotypes between healthy human individuals. Study-wide results and limits: The study generally estimated greater richness for naive than memory subsets.

This CDR3 region has 17 residues. Between the trimmed V and J ends, which lost 1 base and 1 base, there was a span of 14 bases. The germline CDR1 and CDR2 sequences are MDHEN and SYDVKM. The sequencing sample was made of naive CD4+ T cells sorted from blood. Subset defined: CD45RA+ positively selected. The chain uses TRBV28 and TRBJ1-3; possibly TRBD1 for D (6 bases). This clonotype was obtained from a man aged 30 to 45 in good health. The CDR3 DNA follows: TGTGCCAGCAGTTTATTAGGACAGCCATCGTCTGGAAACACCATATATTTT. As protein: CASSLLGQPSSGNTIYF.